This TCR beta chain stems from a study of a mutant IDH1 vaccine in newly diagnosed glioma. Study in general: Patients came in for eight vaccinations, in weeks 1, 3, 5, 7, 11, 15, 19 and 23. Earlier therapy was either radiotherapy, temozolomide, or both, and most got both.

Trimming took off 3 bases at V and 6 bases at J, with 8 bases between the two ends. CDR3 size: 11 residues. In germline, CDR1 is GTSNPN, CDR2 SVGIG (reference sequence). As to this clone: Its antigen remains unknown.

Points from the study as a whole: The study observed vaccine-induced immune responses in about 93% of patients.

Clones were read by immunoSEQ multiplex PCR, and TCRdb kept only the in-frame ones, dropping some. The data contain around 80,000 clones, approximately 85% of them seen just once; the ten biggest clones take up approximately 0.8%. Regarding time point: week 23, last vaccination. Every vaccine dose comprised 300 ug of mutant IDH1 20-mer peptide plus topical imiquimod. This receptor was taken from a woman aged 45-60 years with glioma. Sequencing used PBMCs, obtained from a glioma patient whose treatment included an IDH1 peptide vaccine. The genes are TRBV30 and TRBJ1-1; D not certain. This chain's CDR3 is CAWSPGSEAFF. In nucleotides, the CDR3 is TGTGCCTGGAGCCCGGGGTCTGAAGCTTTCTTT.